Sequencing of this T cell receptor (beta chain) was carried out in a study of T cell changes during pregnancy in multiple sclerosis. Trimming took 4 bases from V and 4 from J, leaving 13 bases between them. The CDR3 runs 15 residues. Germline CDR1 and CDR2: MNHEY and SVGAGI. The repertoire was sequenced with immunoSEQ multiplex PCR; TCRdb's copy has only in-frame clones and lacks some. The table lists tens of thousands of clones, about 91% of them singletons. J is TRBJ2-2 and V is TRBV6-5, with D maybe TRBD1 (6 bases). The receptor was derived from a female donor with multiple sclerosis, enrolled in a pregnancy study. The starting material was peripheral blood, obtained before pregnancy. The CDR3 loop is CASSLQGIATGELFF. The CDR3 nucleotides are TGTGCCAGCAGTTTACAGGGTATTGCCACCGGGGAGCTGTTTTTT.